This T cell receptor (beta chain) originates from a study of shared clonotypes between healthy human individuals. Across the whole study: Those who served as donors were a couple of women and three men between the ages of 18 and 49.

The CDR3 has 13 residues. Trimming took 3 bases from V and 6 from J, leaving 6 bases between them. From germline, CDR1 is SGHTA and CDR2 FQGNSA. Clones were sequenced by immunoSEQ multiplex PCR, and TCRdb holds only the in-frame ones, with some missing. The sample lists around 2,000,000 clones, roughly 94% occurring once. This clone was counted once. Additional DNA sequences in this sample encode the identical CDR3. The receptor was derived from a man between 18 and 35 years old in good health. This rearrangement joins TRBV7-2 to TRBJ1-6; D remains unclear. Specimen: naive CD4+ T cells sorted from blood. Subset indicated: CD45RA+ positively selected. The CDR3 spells CASSFPGNSPLHF. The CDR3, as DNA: TGTGCCAGCAGCTTTCCCGGTAATTCACCCCTCCACTTT.